The sample holds a few counts of the clone carrying this TCR beta chain. PCR was performed using 60 Vbeta and 13 Jbeta primers. Profiling relied on immunoSEQ multiplex PCR, and the TCRdb table lists in-frame clones only, not all of them. The sample shows about 180,000 clones, approximately 78% of them seen only once. The source of the sample is a study of cytomegalovirus exposure and HLA in healthy donors. Germline CDR1 is MNHEY and CDR2 is SMNVEV (reference sequence). V was trimmed by 6 bases and J by 1 base, leaving 9 bases between them. The CDR3 loop spans 13 amino acids. Sequenced: PBMCs. The TCR was taken from a human donor in good health. This chain connects TRBV27 to TRBJ1-1, with a weak D call TRBD1 (5 bases). In DNA, the CDR3 is TGTGCCAGCAGGGTCGGACAGAACACTGAAGCTTTCTTT. It translates to CASRVGQNTEAFF.